This TCR beta chain was identified during a study of CD8 T cells in Susac syndrome. After extraction with the RNeasy kit, roughly 0.45 to 1 ug of the RNA was reverse transcribed using random hexamers. Amplification of TCR beta CDR3 was carried out by immunoSEQ multiplex PCR, which covered 54 Vbeta and 13 Jbeta segments. TCRdb analysed the immunoSEQ multiplex PCR reads with MiXCR anew, one entry per CDR3 protein. The sample yields about 53,000 distinct CDR3 sequences, approximately 95% seen once. Study-wide points: In TEMRA cells and active patients, CD8+ clonal expansion in Susac reached its peak. Approximately 16 Susac-specific public clones were found in total CD8+ repertoires and five in CD8+ TEMRA repertoires.

This CDR3 has 12 amino acids. V shed 1 base and J shed 5 bases, with 5 bases lying between them. CDR1 and CDR2 (germline): LGHNA, YNFKEQ. Turning to this clonotype: Its antigen remains unknown.

Under recently defined diagnostic criteria, the patients with Susac syndrome qualified as having definite or probable disease. The receptor comes from a human donor with Susac syndrome. Sequencing input: CD8+ T cells from PBMCs. The chain employs TRBV4-2 and TRBJ1-1; D gene ambiguous. The CDR3 coding sequence is TGTGCCAGCAGCCAAGGCATAACTGAAGCTTTCTTT. It specifies CASSQGITEAFF.